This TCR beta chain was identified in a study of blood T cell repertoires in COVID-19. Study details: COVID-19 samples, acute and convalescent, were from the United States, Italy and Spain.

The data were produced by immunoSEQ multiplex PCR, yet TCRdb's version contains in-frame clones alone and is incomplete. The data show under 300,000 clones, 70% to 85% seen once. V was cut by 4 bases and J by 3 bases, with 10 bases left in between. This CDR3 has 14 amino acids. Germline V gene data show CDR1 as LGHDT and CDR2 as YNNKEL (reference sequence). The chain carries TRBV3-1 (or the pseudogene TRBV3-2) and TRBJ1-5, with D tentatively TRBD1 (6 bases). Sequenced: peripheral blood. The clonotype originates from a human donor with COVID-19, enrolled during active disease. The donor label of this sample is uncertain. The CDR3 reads CASSRGGDNQPQHF. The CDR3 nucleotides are TGTGCCAGCAGCCGAGGGGGAGACAATCAGCCCCAGCATTTT.